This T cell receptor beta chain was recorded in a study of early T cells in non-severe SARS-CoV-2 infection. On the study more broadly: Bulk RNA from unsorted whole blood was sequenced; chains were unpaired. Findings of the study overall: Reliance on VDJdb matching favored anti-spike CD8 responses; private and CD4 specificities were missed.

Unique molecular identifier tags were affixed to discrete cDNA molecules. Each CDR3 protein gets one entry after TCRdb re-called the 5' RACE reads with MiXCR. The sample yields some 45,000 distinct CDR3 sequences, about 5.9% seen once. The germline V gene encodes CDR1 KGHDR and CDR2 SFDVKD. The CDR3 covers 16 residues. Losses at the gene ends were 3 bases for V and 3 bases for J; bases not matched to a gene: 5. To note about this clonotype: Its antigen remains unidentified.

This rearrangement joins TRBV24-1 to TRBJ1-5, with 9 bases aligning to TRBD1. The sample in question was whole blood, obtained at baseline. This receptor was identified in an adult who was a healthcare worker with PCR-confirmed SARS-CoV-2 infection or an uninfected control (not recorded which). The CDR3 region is CATSDRTGESNQPQHF. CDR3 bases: TGTGCCACCAGTGATCGGACAGGGGAGTCCAATCAGCCCCAGCATTTT.